This record looks at one T cell receptor beta chain sequence and its context. The CDR3 totals 14 residues. PCR used 60 Vbeta primers and 13 Jbeta primers. Profiling relied on immunoSEQ multiplex PCR, and the TCRdb table lists in-frame clones only, not all of them. The sample contains fewer than 250,000 clones, about 89% of which appear only once. These data come from a study of cytomegalovirus exposure and HLA in healthy donors. The source material was PBMCs. This receptor was obtained from a man aged 25 to 40 in good health and CMV-seronegative. The J gene is TRBJ2-5, the V gene TRBV7-5; the D call TRBD2 from the table was never checked on the DNA. TRBV7-5 is listed as a pseudogene. The CDR3 coding sequence is TGTGCCAGAAGCTTAGTTACGGGAGAAGAGACCCAGTACTTC. It codes for CARSLVTGEETQYF.